The 27 T cell receptor beta chains below were found in one sample sequenced in a study of blood T cell repertoires in COVID-19. Clones were read by immunoSEQ multiplex PCR, and TCRdb kept only the in-frame ones, dropping some. This sample has about 97,000 clones, with approximately 87% found just once. Sequenced: peripheral blood. The receptors originated from a human donor in a cohort sampled during active COVID-19.

V gene TRBV6-2 or TRBV6-3 combines with J gene TRBJ1-2; maybe TRBD1 (5 bases). The CDR3 runs 16 residues. Germline loops: CDR1 MNHEY, CDR2 SVGEGT. Trimming took off 0 bases at V and 3 bases at J, with 14 bases between the two ends. In DNA form, the CDR3 reads TGTGCCAGCAGTTACTCGTCCCAGGGTGACGACTATGGCTACACCTTC. Translated, it gives CASSYSSQGDDYGYTF.

The chain carries TRBV19 and TRBJ2-3, with 13 bases matching TRBD2. In germline, CDR1 is LNHDA, CDR2 SQIVND (reference sequence). Trimming took 5 bases from V and 0 from J; bases not matched to a gene: 17. This CDR3 comprises 21 residues. The CDR3 coding sequence is TGTGCCAGTAGTCAAAGACTAGCGGGAGGCCACGCTCAACTTAGCACAGATACGCAGTATTTT. Amino acids: CASSQRLAGGHAQLSTDTQYF.

This clone was found once. The chain carries TRBV11-2 and TRBJ1-5, with D unresolved. The CDR3 runs to 14 residues. Germline V gene sequence: CDR1 SGHAT, CDR2 FQNNGV. V lost 0 bases and J lost 7, with 10 bases in between. Here the CDR3 DNA reads TGTGCCAGCAGCTTAGACGGAGGGATGCAGCCCCAGCATTTT. It is translated as CASSLDGGMQPQHF.

This chain joins TRBV10-3 and TRBJ2-6, with D perhaps TRBD2 (6 bases). The CDR3 has 17 amino acids. V lost 3 bases and J 0 bases, leaving 12 bases between the germline ends. The germline V gene encodes CDR1 ENHRY and CDR2 SYGVKD. The CDR3 protein is CAISDPGRSSGANVLTF. CDR3 sequence (DNA): TGTGCCATCAGTGATCCTGGGAGGAGCTCTGGGGCCAACGTCCTGACTTTC.

This chain links TRBV30 with TRBJ1-1; D is ambiguous. This CDR3 contains 12 residues. CDR1 is GTSNPN, CDR2 SVGIG, per germline (reference sequence). V gave up 0 bases and J gave up 2 bases, with 4 bases separating them. CDR3 DNA: TGTGCCTGGAGTGTTTATAACACTGAAGCTTTCTTT. The encoded protein is CAWSVYNTEAFF.

The chain has TRBV18 and TRBJ1-2, with TRBD1 identical over 10 bases. The V gene end was trimmed by 2 bases and the J gene end by 0 bases; junction bases not matched to a gene: 3. The germline V gene encodes CDR1 KGHSH and CDR2 LQKENI. This CDR3 comprises 16 residues. The CDR3 loop reads CASSPGTGDTNYGYTF. The CDR3 DNA reads TGTGCCAGCTCACCAGGGACAGGGGACACTAACTATGGCTACACCTTC.

This chain links TRBV21-1 with TRBJ1-6; the table's TRBD1 call for D was not verified on the DNA. TRBV21-1 is tagged as a pseudogene. The CDR3 runs to 14 residues. CDR3 residues: CASSSEQGGSPLHF. In DNA form, the CDR3 reads TGTGCCAGCAGCTCTGAACAGGGGGGCTCACCCCTCCACTTT.

The chain employs TRBV20-1 and TRBJ2-6; the D is unclear. The CDR3 length is 16 residues. V lost 3 bases and J 0 bases, leaving 12 bases between the germline ends. Germline V gene data show CDR1 as DFQATT and CDR2 as SNEGSKA (reference sequence). The CDR3: CSASPEVDSGANVLTF. CDR3 in DNA: TGCAGTGCTAGTCCAGAGGTAGACTCTGGGGCCAACGTCCTGACTTTC.

The chain combines TRBV19 with TRBJ2-1; 9 bases fit TRBD1. The length of the CDR3 is 15 residues. The V and J ends lost 8 bases and 9 bases, in that order; junction bases with no gene match: 14. Germline V CDR1 and CDR2: LNHDA, SQIVND (reference sequence). For the CDR3, the DNA is TGTGCCAGTCACCCCCGGGACAGGGAGTTTAGTGAGCAGTTCTTC. It is translated as CASHPRDREFSEQFF.

CDR3 coding DNA: TGTGCCAGCAGCGGTAGACAGGGGCTCTCCTACAATGAGCAGTTCTTC. Its translation is CASSGRQGLSYNEQFF. The rearrangement links TRBV9 to TRBJ2-1; 8 bases are shared with TRBD1. CDR1 is SGDLS and CDR2 is YYNGEE in the germline V gene. CDR3 length: 16 residues. The trim removed 3 bases at V and 0 bases at J, leaving 5 bases unmatched.

The chain couples TRBV7-2 to TRBJ2-2; 8 nucleotides agree with TRBD1. The CDR3 extends over 15 amino acids. Trimming at V came to 5 bases and at J to 2 bases, leaving 4 bases not matched to a gene. Germline lookup yields CDR1 SGHTA and CDR2 FQGNSA. The CDR3 nucleotides read TGTGCCAGCAGCCCCGACAGGGGCAACACCGGGGAGCTGTTTTTT. Amino acids: CASSPDRGNTGELFF.

This clone was seen only once. In nucleotides, the CDR3 is TGTGCCAGCAGCTGGACCGGGACTAGCGGGGGCCAAGAGACCCAGTACTTC. Translation: CASSWTGTSGGQETQYF. The chain uses TRBV5-5 and TRBJ2-5; 14 nucleotides agree with TRBD2. The CDR3 loop spans 17 amino acids. V shed 3 bases and J 1 base; nucleotides not matched to a gene: 5. Germline V gene data show CDR1 as SGHKS and CDR2 as YYEKEE (reference sequence).

In DNA form, the CDR3 reads TGTGCCAGTAGCCGGACACCCCAAGAGACCCAGTACTTC. Translation gives CASSRTPQETQYF. The chain uses TRBV19 and TRBJ2-5, with D perhaps TRBD1 (5 bases). This CDR3 spans 13 amino acids. Looked up from germline, CDR1 is LNHDA and CDR2 is SQIVND (reference sequence). Trimming pared 6 bases from V and 1 base from J, leaving 9 bases between.

This rearrangement joins TRBV20-1 to TRBJ1-2; D is unresolved. The CDR3 runs to 14 residues. V was shortened by 3 bases and J by 0 bases, with 11 bases between the two germline ends. Germline CDR1 reads DFQATT; CDR2 reads SNEGSKA (reference sequence). DNA of the CDR3: TGCAGTGCTAGTACGGCAGGTTCTAACTATGGCTACACCTTC. Its translation: CSASTAGSNYGYTF.

The V and J genes are TRBV18 and TRBJ2-7; D is ambiguous. The V gene lost 4 bases and the J gene lost 5 bases, with 6 bases spanning the gap. Germline lookup yields CDR1 KGHSH and CDR2 LQKENI. This CDR3 comprises 11 residues. The CDR3, as DNA: TGTGCCAGCTCACTCTTCGACGAGCAGTACTTC. Residues: CASSLFDEQYF.

The J gene is TRBJ2-1, the V gene TRBV14; perhaps TRBD1 as D (6 bases). This CDR3 region has 13 residues. Germline V lookup: CDR1 SGHDN, CDR2 FVKESK. The V end was cut by 2 bases, the J end by 6 bases, with 8 bases between. The CDR3 nucleotides are TGTGCCAGCAGCCAACAGGGGTTCAATGAGCAGTTCTTC. Its protein product is CASSQQGFNEQFF.

The genes are TRBV28 and TRBJ2-5, with 8 nucleotides matching TRBD2. Trimming cost V 7 bases and J 2 bases; bases outside gene matches: 9. The CDR3 totals 15 residues. Germline V gene lookup returns CDR1 MDHEN and CDR2 SYDVKM. CDR3 nucleotide sequence: TGTGCCAGCAACCCCGGAGTAGCGGGGCAAGAGACCCAGTACTTC. Its translation is CASNPGVAGQETQYF.

Remarks on this clone: A read error may produce the germline difference seen at one junction end. The rearrangement links TRBV7-7 to TRBJ2-3, with a possible D match to TRBD1 (8 bases). The CDR3 consists of 18 residues. CDR1 and CDR2 from the germline V gene are SSHAT and FNYEAQ (reference sequence). For the CDR3, the DNA is TGTGCTAGCAGCTTAGCCGCAGGGGGCGGGAGATCACAGAATACGCAGTATTTT. Translating it yields CASSLAAGGGRSQNTQYF. The full variable domain, in which reference TRBV7-7 and TRBJ2-3 provide the parts outside the CDR3, is GAGVSQSPRYKVTKRGQDVTLRCDPISSHATLYWYQQALGQGPEFLTYFNYEAQPDKSGLPSDRFSAERPEGSISTLTIQRTEQRDSAMYRCASSLAAGGGRSQNTQYFGPGTRLTVL.

This chain links TRBV6-5 with TRBJ1-6; D is undetermined. Germline V gene data show CDR1 as MNHEY and CDR2 as SVGAGI. This CDR3 contains 14 residues. Trimming stripped 4 bases from V and 3 bases from J, with 7 bases between. CDR3 sequence: CASSSAGYNSPLHF. CDR3 DNA: TGTGCCAGCAGTTCCGCCGGCTATAATTCACCCCTCCACTTT.

This sequence joins TRBV5-1 and TRBJ1-3, with D possibly TRBD1 on 5 matching bases. This CDR3 is built from 16 residues. V was clipped by 4 bases and J by 0 bases, with 14 bases between them. Germline V gene lookup returns CDR1 SGHRS and CDR2 YFSETQ. The CDR3 DNA reads as TGCGCCAGCAGCCAGGCGGGACCCCACTCTGGAAACACCATATATTTT. It translates to CASSQAGPHSGNTIYF.

This chain connects TRBV29-1 to TRBJ2-5; 7 bases fit TRBD1. This CDR3 is 14 amino acids long. CDR1 is SQVTM, CDR2 ANQGSEA, per germline. Losses at the gene ends were 5 bases for V and 4 bases for J; bases not matched to a gene: 10. CDR3 nucleotides: TGCAGCGTTCGGAGAGGGGGCATAGGAGAGACCCAGTACTTC. It codes for CSVRRGGIGETQYF. The full variable domain, completed using reference TRBV29-1 and TRBJ2-5, is SAVISQKPSRDICQRGTSLTIQCQVDSQVTMMFWYRQQPGQSLTLIATANQGSEATYESGFVIDKFPISRPNLTFSTLTVSNMSPEDSSIYLCSVRRGGIGETQYFGPGTRLLVL.

The CDR3 nucleotides are TGTGCCAGTATAGCGGGGGAGCCGGCGGAGACCCAGTACTTC. Amino acid sequence: CASIAGEPAETQYF. J is TRBJ2-5 and V is TRBV19, with 9 bases that match TRBD2. V shed 7 bases, J shed 5 bases, and the junction held 8 bases outside the gene matches. CDR3 length: 14 amino acids. Germline V gene sequence: CDR1 LNHDA, CDR2 SQIVND (reference sequence).

The chain joins TRBV12-3 or TRBV12-4 to TRBJ1-1; no definite D call. This CDR3 is built from 13 residues. Between the trimmed V and J ends, which lost 3 bases and 1 base, there was a span of 6 bases. DNA of the CDR3: TGTGCCAGCAGTTTTTCAGGGAACACTGAAGCTTTCTTT. Encoded protein: CASSFSGNTEAFF.

CDR3 amino acids: CASSVFGLATDTQYF. In DNA, the CDR3 is TGTGCCAGCAGCGTTTTCGGACTAGCTACAGATACGCAGTATTTT. The chain joins TRBV9 to TRBJ2-3; 8 bases align to TRBD2. CDR1 is SGDLS and CDR2 is YYNGEE in the germline V gene. The CDR3 has 15 residues. The J segment lost 3 bases and the V segment lost 2 bases, leaving 5 bases of the junction unmatched.

The V and J genes are TRBV9 and TRBJ2-1, with 8 positions matching TRBD1. Germline V gives CDR1 SGDLS, CDR2 YYNGEE. V lost 2 bases, J lost 8 bases, and 3 bases stayed unmatched. The CDR3 runs 13 residues. In nucleotides, the CDR3 is TGTGCCAGCAGCGTTGGGACAGGATATGAGCAGTTCTTC. It encodes CASSVGTGYEQFF.

The chain recombines TRBV7-2 with TRBJ2-1, with D possibly TRBD1 on 6 matching bases. CDR1 is SGHTA, CDR2 FQGNSA, per germline. The CDR3 runs to 13 residues. Between the trimmed V and J ends, which lost 5 bases and 9 bases, there was a span of 14 bases. This CDR3 reads CASSRDILGEQFF. DNA for the CDR3: TGTGCCAGCAGCAGGGACATTTTGGGTGAGCAGTTCTTC.

The V call is TRBV19, the J call TRBJ1-4; possibly TRBD1 for D (5 bases). Germline values: CDR1 LNHDA, CDR2 SQIVND (reference sequence). The CDR3 length is 16 residues. V shed 5 bases and J shed 7 bases, with 20 bases lying between them. CDR3 amino acids: CASSFWGPREREKLFF. Written as DNA, the CDR3 is TGTGCCAGTAGTTTCTGGGGCCCCCGAGAGCGTGAAAAACTGTTTTTT.